A selection of T cell receptor beta chains follows, all from one sample in a study of T cells expressing NK-cell markers. TCRdb re-called the 5' RACE reads and catalogs CDR3 proteins one per entry, DNA excluded. The table for this sample gives about 460,000 distinct CDR3 sequences. Sequencing was carried out using blood T cells: a sorted CD56 or NKG2C T cell subset, CD4+ or CD8+ T cells, or bulk PBMC T cells (not recorded which). The receptors shown here come from a woman in her forties or fifties in good health. The CDR3 runs from the conserved cysteine through the conserved F or W.

j_gene,v_gene,CDR3aa
TRBJ2-3,TRBV4-1,CASSQGWSIDTDTQYF
TRBJ1-4,TRBV20-1,CSASRENEKLFF
TRBJ2-2,TRBV3-1,CASSQAQQVSGELFF
TRBJ2-1,TRBV20-1,CSAVTGTRIFHEQFF
TRBJ1-2,TRBV5-6,CASSLGALFYGYTF
TRBJ2-1,TRBV7-3,CASSLNGGPEQFF
TRBJ2-5,TRBV4-2,CASSRDQLDGETQYF
TRBJ2-1,TRBV11-3,CASSLIVGVGQGEDEQFF
TRBJ2-1,TRBV7-3,CASSSPFGGGGLGEQFF
TRBJ2-1,TRBV6-5,CASSYSPGEQFF
TRBJ1-4,TRBV4-2,CASSQDKGSSEKLFF
TRBJ1-1,TRBV6-6,CASSYRANTEAFF
TRBJ2-5,TRBV6-6,CASSYSGPPEETQYF
TRBJ2-4,TRBV6-5,CASRRPGANIQYF
TRBJ2-3,TRBV20-1,CSAFPWREAHTDTQYF
TRBJ1-2,TRBV3-1,CASSRQEKGGYTF
TRBJ2-1,TRBV4-1,CASSQVAAGGGYNEQFF
TRBJ1-1,TRBV5-1,CASSPTGTGLYEAFF
TRBJ2-7,TRBV3-1,CASSQDSQIRGQYF
TRBJ1-4,TRBV12-3/TRBV12-4,CASRGDNEKLFF
TRBJ1-5,TRBV12-3/TRBV12-4,CASSFDRVQPQHF
TRBJ1-1,TRBV29-1,CSVLLTENTEAFF
TRBJ1-3,TRBV5-1,CASSYRGATSGNTIYF
TRBJ2-1,TRBV29-1,CSARPRGSQTYNEQFF
TRBJ2-3,TRBV21-1,CASSKVPGLAGSTDTQYF
TRBJ1-4,TRBV20-1,CSAPPSTNEKLFF
TRBJ2-2,TRBV29-1,CSGIRAEELFF
TRBJ2-7,TRBV20-1,CSASRPGFYEQYF
TRBJ2-5,TRBV28,CASRSGSETQYF
TRBJ2-2,TRBV2,CASSDGQGARTGELFF
TRBJ1-2,TRBV29-1,CSAGGGFDGYTF
TRBJ2-7,TRBV20-1,CSASYLREAEQYF
TRBJ1-1,TRBV29-1,CSFNIRPLGGTEAFF
TRBJ2-1,TRBV5-6,CASSLERTSNSGEQFF
TRBJ1-6,TRBV5-6,CASSLEAGGILSPLHF
TRBJ2-1,TRBV12-3/TRBV12-4,CASSLAPNEQFF
TRBJ2-3,TRBV10-1,CASSGGLATDTQYF
TRBJ1-1,TRBV20-1,CSAKGERTEAFF
TRBJ2-7,TRBV12-3/TRBV12-4,CASSLRTYGEQYF
TRBJ1-5,TRBV4-1,CASSQLGGQPQHF
TRBJ2-3,TRBV20-1,CSARDWTQPDTQYF
TRBJ2-1,TRBV3-1,CASSQKGPGGQFF
TRBJ2-7,TRBV6-2/TRBV6-3,CASSYPQGSEQYF
TRBJ2-7,TRBV11-2,CASSFSILSSYEQYF
TRBJ2-1,TRBV27,CASRRLAGVYNEQFF
TRBJ1-2,TRBV5-1,CASSLVAGSDYGYTF
TRBJ2-1,TRBV5-1,CASSLSGVSYNEQFF
TRBJ2-1,TRBV12-3/TRBV12-4,CASSRLDSEQFF
TRBJ1-3,TRBV19,CASSFGTGGNTIYF
TRBJ2-5,TRBV10-1,CASSESTETQYF
TRBJ2-1,TRBV2,CAGQYRGLSAFF
TRBJ1-2,TRBV20-1,CSAMVDRVYGYTF
TRBJ2-7,TRBV11-1,CASSLAGNIPASYEQYF
TRBJ1-1,TRBV5-1,CASSSFGGTEAFF
TRBJ1-2,TRBV9,CASSVGLKGWGYTF
TRBJ2-1,TRBV12-3/TRBV12-4,CASSLLISNEQFF
TRBJ2-5,TRBV20-1,CSAIRWGEPQETQYF
TRBJ1-1,TRBV12-3/TRBV12-4,CASRGQGTSAEAFF
TRBJ2-7,TRBV12-3/TRBV12-4,CASSFGLAASYEQYF
TRBJ2-7,TRBV7-7,CASSCSGRPYYEQYF